These 2 T cell receptor beta chains originate from one sample sequenced in a study of Ad26.COV2.S vaccination and SARS-CoV-2 variants. This sample's treatment: over 15 received Ad26.COV2.S at low or high dose, single or two shots; several received placebo; per-sample allocation not given. Samples analyzed were those drawn on day 63 after the first vaccine or placebo injection. Generated by immunoSEQ multiplex PCR, the TCRdb table keeps only in-frame clones and is missing some. Of about 500,000 clones in the sample, around 89% were seen once. The sequencing here drew on peripheral blood, taken in a trial of Ad26.COV2.S vaccine versus placebo. The receptors here all came from a person between 18 and 59 years old who received the Ad26.COV2.S COVID-19 vaccine or a placebo.

In the case of this clone: This CDR3 is also generated by other DNA sequences in the sample. The chain carries TRBV5-1 and TRBJ2-5, with D perhaps being TRBD1 or TRBD2 (6 bases each). CDR3 size: 14 residues. V lost 0 bases and J lost 4, with 10 bases in between. In germline, CDR1 is SGHRS, CDR2 YFSETQ. The CDR3 spells CASSLAGGTETQYF. Here the CDR3 DNA reads TGCGCCAGCAGCTTGGCCGGGGGCACAGAGACCCAGTACTTC.

This rearrangement joins TRBV6-2 or TRBV6-3 to TRBJ2-7; D may be TRBD1 or TRBD2 (5 bases each). Trimming cost V 2 bases and J 4 bases, with 18 bases left between them. Germline V gene sequence: CDR1 MNHEY, CDR2 SVGEGT. The CDR3 is 16 amino acids. CDR3: CASSYPPLGRTYEQYF. The CDR3 DNA reads as TGTGCCAGCAGTTACCCTCCCTTGGGACGGACTTACGAGCAGTACTTC.